This T cell receptor beta chain was retrieved from a study of T cell clones after liver transplantation. The wider study: TCRbeta sequencing after a pre-transplant mixed lymphocyte reaction identified graft-donor-reactive clones, later tracked in post-transplant blood.

The ends were cut back, 0 bases at V and 0 bases at J, with 9 bases in the middle. The CDR3 runs to 15 residues. Germline values: CDR1 LNHNV, CDR2 YYDKDF (reference sequence). Profiling relied on immunoSEQ multiplex PCR, and the TCRdb table lists in-frame clones only, not all of them. The data show around 51,000 clones, approximately 87% seen once. As for this clone: Antigen specificity is unknown.

General study results and limits: Donor-reactive sequences fell more than third party-reactive ones, suggesting partial deletion. Rather than being deleted, graft donor-reactive T cells may have moved into the graft. Conclusions were preliminary, with small, heterogeneous patient groups.

This chain links TRBV15 with TRBJ2-7; no clear D gene. The starting material was CD8+ T cells from blood, obtained 12 months after liver transplant. This TCR was sampled from a human patient who received a liver transplant. Some T cells may have come from the graft donor. CDR3 amino acids: CATSRDTSSSYEQYF. The CDR3 DNA reads as TGTGCCACCAGCAGAGATACTTCTAGCTCCTACGAGCAGTACTTC.